This T cell receptor beta chain was obtained from a study of OX40 agonist ivuxolimab in advanced cancers. Study-level information: An anti-OX40 (CD134) antibody with agonistic activity, ivuxolimab, was administered to patients.

Here immunoSEQ multiplex PCR was the method, and the copy in TCRdb shows in-frame clones only, minus some. This table has around 60,000 clones, 75% to 90% appearing once. Germline CDR1 is SGHTA and CDR2 is FQGNSA. This CDR3 has 14 amino acids. V shed 5 bases and J shed 4 bases, with 13 bases lying between them. The rearrangement links TRBV7-2 to TRBJ2-3; maybe TRBD1 (5 bases). The sample consisted of CD4+ or CD8+ T cells sorted from blood, taken in a trial of the OX40 agonist ivuxolimab. The clonotype originates from an adult with an advanced solid tumor such as melanoma, head and neck, liver or kidney cancer. CDR3 sequence reads: CASSNVRQPDTQYF. The DNA for the CDR3 is TGTGCCAGCAGCAACGTTAGACAGCCAGATACGCAGTATTTT.